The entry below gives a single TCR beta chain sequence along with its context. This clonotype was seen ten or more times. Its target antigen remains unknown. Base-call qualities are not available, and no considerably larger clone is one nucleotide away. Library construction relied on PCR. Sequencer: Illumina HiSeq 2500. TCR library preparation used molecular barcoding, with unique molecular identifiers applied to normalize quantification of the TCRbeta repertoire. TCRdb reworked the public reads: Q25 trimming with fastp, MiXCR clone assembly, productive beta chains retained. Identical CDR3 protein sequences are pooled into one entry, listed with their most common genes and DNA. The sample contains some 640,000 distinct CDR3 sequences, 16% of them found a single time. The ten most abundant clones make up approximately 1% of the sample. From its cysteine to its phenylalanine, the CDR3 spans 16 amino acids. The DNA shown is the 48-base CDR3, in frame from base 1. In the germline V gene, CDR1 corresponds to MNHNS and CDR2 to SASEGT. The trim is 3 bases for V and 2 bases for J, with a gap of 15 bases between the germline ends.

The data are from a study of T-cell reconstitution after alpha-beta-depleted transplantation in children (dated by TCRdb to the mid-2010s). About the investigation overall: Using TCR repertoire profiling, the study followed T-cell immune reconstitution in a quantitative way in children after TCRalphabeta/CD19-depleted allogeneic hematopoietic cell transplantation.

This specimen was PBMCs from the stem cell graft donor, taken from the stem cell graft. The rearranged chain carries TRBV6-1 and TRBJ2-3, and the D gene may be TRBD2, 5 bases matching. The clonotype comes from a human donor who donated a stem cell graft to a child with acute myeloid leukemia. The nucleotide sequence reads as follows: TGTGCCAGCAGTGAGTGGGTGACGGGGTTCACAGATACGCAGTATTTT. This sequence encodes CASSEWVTGFTDTQYF.